One and the same sample provided the 10 T cell receptor beta chains below, sequenced in a study of shared clonotypes between healthy human individuals. This table comes from immunoSEQ multiplex PCR, and its TCRdb copy is limited to in-frame clones, with some not included. This table holds over a million clones, approximately 70% found once. The specimen sequenced was memory CD4+ T cells sorted from blood. Subset given: CD45RA-negative fraction. The receptors originated from a man aged 18 to 29 in good health.

The genes are TRBV9 and TRBJ2-4; no firm D call. The germline CDR1 and CDR2 sequences are SGDLS and YYNGEE. V was trimmed by 0 bases and J by 1 base, leaving 11 bases between them. The length of the CDR3 is 16 residues. The CDR3 DNA sequence: TGTGCCAGCAGCGTAGCCCCAGCCGGGGCCAAAAACATTCAGTACTTC. Encoded protein: CASSVAPAGAKNIQYF.

In this sample, this clone turned up a few times. J is TRBJ1-1 and V is TRBV4-1; D is unclear. The CDR3 covers 14 residues. The V gene's germline CDR1 is MGHRA and CDR2 YSYEKL. V gave up 0 bases and J gave up 4 bases, with 9 bases separating them. CDR3 in amino acids: CASSQEGTRTEAFF. The CDR3 nucleotides are TGCGCCAGCAGCCAAGAAGGTACCCGCACTGAAGCTTTCTTT.

This clone was detected ten times or more. The chain couples TRBV4-3 to TRBJ2-3, with 12 bases identical to TRBD2. The junction had 10 bases not matched to a gene; V was cut back by 0 bases and J by 0 bases. The CDR3 runs to 20 residues. Germline lookup yields CDR1 LGHNA and CDR2 YSLEER. The CDR3: CASSQDLGTSGRTSTDTQYF. Here the CDR3 DNA reads TGCGCCAGCAGCCAAGATCTTGGCACTAGCGGGAGGACTAGCACAGATACGCAGTATTTT.

Details on this clone: Other DNA sequences in the same sample also yield this CDR3. The V gene is TRBV11-2, the J gene TRBJ2-3; D tentatively fits TRBD1 or TRBD2 (6 bases each). The CDR3 has 16 residues. Trimming removed 5 bases at V and 3 bases at J, with 18 bases between. Per the germline V gene, CDR1 is SGHAT and CDR2 is FQNNGV. CDR3 loop: CASSLGVGGATDTQYF. The CDR3 DNA reads TGTGCCAGCAGCCTAGGTGTGGGGGGCGCGACAGATACGCAGTATTTT.

The chain joins TRBV27 to TRBJ2-4; TRBD2 matches at 8 bases. Trimming removed 0 bases from V and 6 bases from J; junction bases left unmatched: 13. The CDR3 length is 18 residues. Per the germline V gene, CDR1 is MNHEY and CDR2 is SMNVEV (reference sequence). For the CDR3, the DNA is TGTGCCAGCAGTTTATCGGGGGGGGCGGGAGGCCTCAGAAACATTCAGTACTTC. It is translated as CASSLSGGAGGLRNIQYF.

Only one count was recorded for this clone. The J gene is TRBJ1-6, the V gene TRBV27, with no clear D. The germline V gene has CDR1 MNHEY and CDR2 SMNVEV (reference sequence). CDR3 length: 15 residues. V dropped 5 bases and J dropped 7 bases, with 15 bases sitting between them. CDR3 residues: CASSPLGFGNSPLHF. The CDR3 bases are TGTGCCAGCAGTCCCCTGGGGTTCGGCAATTCACCCCTCCACTTT.

Of note for this clone: Within the sample, other DNA sequences also encode this same CDR3. J is TRBJ2-5 and V is TRBV5-1; TRBD1 aligns across 11 bases. The CDR3 covers 16 residues. CDR1 and CDR2 from the germline V gene are SGHRS and YFSETQ. J gave up 4 bases and V 4 bases, and 9 bases lay outside the gene matches. The CDR3 DNA sequence: TGCGCCAGCAGCCCGACTCCGGGACAGGGGGGAGAGACCCAGTACTTC. As protein: CASSPTPGQGGETQYF.

This chain connects TRBV5-1 to TRBJ2-5; no firm D call. The V end lost 4 bases, the J end lost 5 bases, and 9 bases lay between the germline ends. Germline V gene data show CDR1 as SGHRS and CDR2 as YFSETQ. This CDR3 spans 12 amino acids. This CDR3 reads CASSAVWETQYF. DNA of the CDR3: TGCGCCAGCAGCGCAGTCTGGGAGACCCAGTACTTC.

The V call is TRBV27, the J call TRBJ1-5; D might be TRBD1 (6 bases). Germline V lookup: CDR1 MNHEY, CDR2 SMNVEV (reference sequence). CDR3 size: 15 residues. Trimming took 8 bases from V and 6 from J, leaving 20 bases between them. The CDR3 reads CASQESTGTFQPQHF. The DNA of the CDR3 is TGTGCCAGCCAAGAATCTACAGGGACATTTCAGCCCCAGCATTTT.

CDR3 sequence: CASSFGPGTQYF. The CDR3 region has the DNA TGTGCCAGCAGCTTCGGGCCCGGTACGCAGTATTTT. The chain employs TRBV9 and TRBJ2-3; D is undetermined. This CDR3 contains 12 residues. Germline values: CDR1 SGDLS, CDR2 YYNGEE. Trimming took off 4 bases at V and 8 bases at J, with 11 bases between the two ends.